This T cell receptor (beta chain) was sequenced during a study of shared clonotypes between healthy human individuals. Overall study findings and caveats: Limitation of the genetic and exposure-history diversity represented came from the few donors. Memory subsets generally showed smaller estimated richness than naive subsets did.

Researchers ran the assay at a deep level. The protocol was immunoSEQ multiplex PCR, while the TCRdb copy is restricted to in-frame clones and leaves out a portion. The sample consists of roughly 1.4 million clones, about 98.5% of them appearing once. Points on this clone: The antigen is not known.

This clonotype originated in a man aged 25 to 40 in good health. Specimen: naive CD4+ T cells sorted from blood. The subset: CD45RA+ positively selected.

The CDR3 region has the DNA TGTGCCAGCACTCCACGGAAGGCTCCGAACACCGGGGAGCTGTTTTTT. Its protein is CASTPRKAPNTGELFF. The chain joins TRBV28 to TRBJ2-2; D uncertain. CDR1 MDHEN and CDR2 SYDVKM come from the germline V gene. V was clipped by 7 bases and J by 0 bases, with 15 bases between them. There are 16 residues in the CDR3.